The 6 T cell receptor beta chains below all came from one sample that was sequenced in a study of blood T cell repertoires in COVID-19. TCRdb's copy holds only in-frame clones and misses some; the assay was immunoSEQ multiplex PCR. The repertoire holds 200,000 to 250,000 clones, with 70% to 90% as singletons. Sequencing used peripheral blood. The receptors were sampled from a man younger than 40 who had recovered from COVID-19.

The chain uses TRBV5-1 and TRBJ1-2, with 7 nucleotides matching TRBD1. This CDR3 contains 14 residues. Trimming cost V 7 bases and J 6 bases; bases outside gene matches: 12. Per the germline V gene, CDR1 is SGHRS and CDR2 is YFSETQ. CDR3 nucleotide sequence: TGCGCCAGCCGACCTGACAGGGAGGCCCATGGCTACACCTTC. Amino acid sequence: CASRPDREAHGYTF.

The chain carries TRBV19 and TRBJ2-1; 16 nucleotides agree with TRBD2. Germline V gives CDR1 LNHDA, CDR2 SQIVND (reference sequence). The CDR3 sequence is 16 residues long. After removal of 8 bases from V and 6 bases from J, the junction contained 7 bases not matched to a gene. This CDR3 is CASLGTSGGAGNEQFF. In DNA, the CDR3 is TGTGCCAGTCTGGGGACTAGCGGGGGGGCTGGCAATGAGCAGTTCTTC. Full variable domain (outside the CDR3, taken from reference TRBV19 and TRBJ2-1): DGGITQSPKYLFRKEGQNVTLSCEQNLNHDAMYWYRQDPGQGLRLIYYSQIVNDFQKGDIAEGYSVSREKKESFPLTVTSAQKNPTAFYLCASLGTSGGAGNEQFFGPGTRLTVL.

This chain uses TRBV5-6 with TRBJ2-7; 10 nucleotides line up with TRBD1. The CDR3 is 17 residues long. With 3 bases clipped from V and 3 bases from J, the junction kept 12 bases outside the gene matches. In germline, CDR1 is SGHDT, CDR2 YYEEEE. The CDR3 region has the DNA TGTGCCAGCAGCTCCACGTCCCGGGACAGGGGAGGCTACGAGCAGTACTTC. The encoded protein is CASSSTSRDRGGYEQYF.

The CDR3: CASSASGIYEQYF. The CDR3 coding sequence is TGTGCCAGCAGCGCCTCGGGGATCTACGAGCAGTACTTC. V and J are TRBV6-6 and TRBJ2-7, with D possibly matching TRBD2 (5 bases). This CDR3 comprises 13 residues. Trimming shortened V by 6 bases and J by 3 bases, and 12 bases separated the two germline ends. Germline lookup yields CDR1 MNHNY and CDR2 SVGAGI (reference sequence).

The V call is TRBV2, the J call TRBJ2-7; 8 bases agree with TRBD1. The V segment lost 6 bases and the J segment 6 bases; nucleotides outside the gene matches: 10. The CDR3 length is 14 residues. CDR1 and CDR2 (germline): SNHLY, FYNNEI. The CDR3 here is CASRGRRTGSEQYF. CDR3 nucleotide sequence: TGTGCCAGCAGGGGACGAAGGACAGGGAGCGAGCAGTACTTC.

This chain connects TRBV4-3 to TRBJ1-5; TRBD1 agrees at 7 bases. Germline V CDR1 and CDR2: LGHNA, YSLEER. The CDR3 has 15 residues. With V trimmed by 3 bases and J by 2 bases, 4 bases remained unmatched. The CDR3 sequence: CASSHGGQGNQPQHF. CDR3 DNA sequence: TGCGCCAGCAGCCATGGAGGACAGGGCAATCAGCCCCAGCATTTT.